This TCR beta chain originates from a study of blood T cell repertoires in COVID-19. Overall study context: Samples representing acute and convalescent COVID-19 were sourced from the United States, Italy and Spain. T cells, B-cell-depleted T cells, or PBMCs provided the cDNA or gDNA that served as material.

The CDR3 covers 16 residues. Trimming at V came to 4 bases and at J to 6 bases, leaving 7 bases not matched to a gene. Germline CDR1 reads SGHKS; CDR2 reads YYEKEE (reference sequence). This study enrolled people aged roughly 18 to 90 from about two dozen US geographic areas. Original processing methods: Reference gene primers were amplified, and this amplification served to estimate nucleated cell counts. This table comes from immunoSEQ multiplex PCR, and its TCRdb copy is limited to in-frame clones, with some not included. That table furnishes V, J and clone size, whereas the DNA furnished D and trimming. Of some 250,000 clones in the sample, more than 75% were seen once.

The gene calls are TRBV5-5 and TRBJ2-2, with 12 nucleotides matching TRBD2. The source is a woman between 40 and 50 years old with acute COVID-19. The sequenced sample consisted of PBMCs or T cells enriched from blood (not recorded which). The CDR3 loop reads CASSMTSGRIAGELFF. CDR3 in DNA: TGTGCCAGCAGCATGACTAGCGGGAGAATAGCCGGGGAGCTGTTTTTT.